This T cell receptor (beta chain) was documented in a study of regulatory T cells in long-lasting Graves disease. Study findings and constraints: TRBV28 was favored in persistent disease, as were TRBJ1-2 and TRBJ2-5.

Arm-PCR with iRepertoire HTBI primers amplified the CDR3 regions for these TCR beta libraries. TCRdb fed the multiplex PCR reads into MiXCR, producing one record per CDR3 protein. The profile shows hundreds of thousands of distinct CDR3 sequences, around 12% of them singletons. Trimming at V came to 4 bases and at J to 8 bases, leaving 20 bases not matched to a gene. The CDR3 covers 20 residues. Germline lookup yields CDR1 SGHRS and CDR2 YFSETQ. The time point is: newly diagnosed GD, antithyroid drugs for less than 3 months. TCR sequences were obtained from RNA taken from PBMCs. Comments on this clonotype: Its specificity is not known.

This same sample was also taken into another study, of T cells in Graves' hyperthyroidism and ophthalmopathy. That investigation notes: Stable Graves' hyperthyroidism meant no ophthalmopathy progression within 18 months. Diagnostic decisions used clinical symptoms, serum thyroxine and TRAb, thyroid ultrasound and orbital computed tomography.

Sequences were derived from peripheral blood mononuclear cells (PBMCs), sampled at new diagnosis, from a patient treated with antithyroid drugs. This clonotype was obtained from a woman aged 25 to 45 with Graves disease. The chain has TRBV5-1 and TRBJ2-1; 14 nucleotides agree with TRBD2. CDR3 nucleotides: TGCGCCAGCAGCCCCTACTCCGGGACTAGCGGGAGAAGAGGTTCTGATGAGCAGTTCTTC. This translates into CASSPYSGTSGRRGSDEQFF. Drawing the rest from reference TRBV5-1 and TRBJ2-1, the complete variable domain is KAGVTQTPRYLIKTRGQQVTLSCSPISGHRSVSWYQQTPGQGLQFLFEYFSETQRNKGNFPGRFSGRQFSNSRSEMNVSTLELGDSALYLCASSPYSGTSGRRGSDEQFFGPGTRLTVL.